A selection of T cell receptor beta chains follows, all from one sample in a study of cytomegalovirus exposure and HLA in healthy donors. Assay used: immunoSEQ multiplex PCR; TCRdb lists only in-frame clones, some missing. The sample includes approximately 100,000 clones, approximately 82% of them seen just once. The specimen sequenced was PBMCs. Receptors were obtained from a middle-aged man in good health and CMV-seronegative. CDR3s leave out the opening cysteine and the closing phenylalanine or tryptophan. The order of the fields is J gene, V gene, CDR3 protein.

TRBJ1-2 TRBV28 ASSQQGIPNYGYT
TRBJ2-7 TRBV7-9 ASSLVQGKGHEQY
TRBJ2-1 TRBV7-9 SSSSGTTVVTEQF
TRBJ2-5 TRBV11-2 ASSFGIQETQY
TRBJ1-5 TRBV27 ADISPQH
TRBJ2-1 TRBV5-1 ASSLGQGASEQF
TRBJ1-5 TRBV28 ASTRGSGNQPQH
TRBJ2-7 TRBV12-5 ASGWGTGGEQY
TRBJ2-1 TRBV9 ASSADRDRRGNNEQF
TRBJ2-1 TRBV28 ASSLGLAGATGNEQF
TRBJ2-3 TRBV11-2 ASSLREAGSRPDTQY
TRBJ1-2 TRBV6-1 ASSELEGRGYT
TRBJ2-3 TRBV7-2 ASRRGGTDTQY
TRBJ1-2 TRBV5-5 ASSQQLMGRGYGYT
TRBJ2-5 TRBV7-9 ASRPGGWETQY
TRBJ2-1 TRBV28 ASTSPGQWGDEQF
TRBJ1-2 TRBV10-3 ATDPVGDLYGYT
TRBJ2-3 TRBV10-3 AISAGGEGTDTQY
TRBJ1-5 TRBV7-9 ASSSTGVQPQH
TRBJ2-5 TRBV10-2 ASRVAGGTQETQY
TRBJ1-1 TRBV6-1 ASSVTGFDTEAF
TRBJ2-1 TRBV5-1 ASSGREASDEQF
TRBJ2-4 TRBV5-4 ASSLGGEAKNIQY
TRBJ1-3 TRBV7-2 ASSPQTGRGGNTIY
TRBJ1-6 TRBV7-9 ASSLAPAYNSPLH
TRBJ1-1 TRBV19 ASSGTMNTEAF
. TRBV4-2 ASSQGRVSYEQY
TRBJ1-4 TRBV2 ASSRDRQNEKLF
TRBJ2-2 TRBV2 ASSDRTGANTGELF
TRBJ1-2 TRBV29-1 SAGGGSFYGYT
TRBJ1-2 TRBV7-2 ASSLQGSDYGYP
TRBJ1-3 TRBV7-9 ASLVTAQSSGNTIY
TRBJ2-7 TRBV10-3 ATEDRGDSYEQY
TRBJ2-3 TRBV4-2 ASSAGLAGVPEADTQY
TRBJ2-1 TRBV18 ASSGLAGGTFYNEQF
TRBJ2-7 TRBV10-3 AISEPGTGVSYEQY
TRBJ2-3 TRBV2 ASSEIGTGADTQY
TRBJ2-5 TRBV27 ASSFTRENQY
TRBJ2-5 TRBV15 ATSRDPGRGWGETQY
TRBJ2-3 TRBV5-1 ASSLEGTGSTDTQY
TRBJ2-5 TRBV5-1 ASRPSGGRETQY